This T cell receptor (beta chain) was captured by sequencing in a study of T cell responses to AZD1222 COVID-19 vaccine (dated by TCRdb to about 2021). Background on the whole study: Because spike-specific TCR depth and breadth did not differ between the two schedules, AZD1222 recipients who got a second dose at roughly 4 weeks were pooled with those who got a second dose at roughly 12 weeks. TCR sequencing covered fewer than 250 trial participants: 200 to 220 given two doses of AZD1222 and 26 given two doses of MenACWY control vaccine. Trial participants were enrolled into age subgroups of 18-55, 56-69 and 70-plus years, which contained about 150, 27 and 61 TCR-sequenced participants, respectively.

The time point label corresponds to: baseline before first vaccination. Vaccinee samples were obtained from the UK trials COV001 and COV002, which included a single-blind randomized controlled phase 2/3 trial of AZD1222 (ChAdOx1 nCoV-19) in healthy adults. For TCRbeta chain sequencing, PBMC samples were collected from trial participants at day 0 and at day 28 after the second dose. Overall study results and their limits: No day 14 peak-response samples were available, so repertoires were characterized only after the peak T cell response. After two AZD1222 doses, spike-specific TCR breadth and depth were significantly higher than at day 0 and than in MenACWY recipients. Participants were mostly white British, with more females than males. The authors suggested clonal diversity may have been underestimated. Reportedly, close to half of the unique spike-specific TCRs recognized epitopes lying outside the regions that are mutated in the B.1.351 and B.1.1.7 variants. In the small 56-69-year group, the increase in depth fell short of significance, most likely because of low power. Conclusions about previously exposed vaccinees were limited because only six AZD1222 recipients were SARS-CoV-2 seropositive at baseline. CD4 TCRs associated with the vaccine covered the entire spike protein, and the dominant responses were in regions 160-218 and 743-854.

The CDR3 regions of human TCRbeta chains were analyzed by immunosequencing. The paper's processing steps were these. TCRs in the repertoires were matched against a reference library of SARS-CoV-2-specific TCRs that had been generated with the MIRA antigen-specificity platform. Breadth meant the fraction of unique TCRs that were SARS-CoV-2-associated, whereas depth meant the fraction of total T cells that were SARS-CoV-2-associated. Using the MIRA data, every spike-specific TCR was mapped to the spike region that the TCR reacted to and assigned to either a CD4 or a CD8 class. Log10-transformed breadth and depth values were compared by one-way ANOVA with Sidak's multiple comparisons tests. TCRdb retrieved this table from immuneACCESS and kept in-frame rearrangements only. Not all clones are present; in checked studies, unresolved V genes account for under half, and no reason is known for the remainder. The DNA was the basis for D and trimming; V, J and clone size are from that table. The sample table shows 100,000 to 150,000 clones, and 87% are seen once. Roughly 1.1% of the sample belongs to the ten largest clones.

Comments on this clone: Its antigen is unknown. No much larger clone is present one base from it, and per-base qualities are unavailable.

Looking up the germline V gene yields CDR1 MGHRA and CDR2 YSYEKL. V drops 0 bases and J drops 4 bases, leaving 21 bases in between. The CDR3 measures 18 amino acids from cysteine to phenylalanine. The CDR3 DNA has 54 bases and is translated from base 1. The rearrangement combines TRBV4-1 with TRBJ1-2; a tentative D call is TRBD1 (6 bases match). The TCR was taken from an adult in good health. Sequenced material: peripheral blood, taken on day 0 of AZD1222 vaccination. The CDR3 region has the sequence CASSQDRAGALLGYGYTF. The nucleotide sequence is given as TGCGCCAGCAGCCAAGATCGCGCAGGGGCCCTCCTGGGCTATGGCTACACCTTC.